Following are 13 T cell receptor beta chains from one sample sequenced in a study of blood T cell repertoires in COVID-19. The repertoire was sequenced with immunoSEQ multiplex PCR; TCRdb's copy has only in-frame clones and lacks some. The profile shows approximately 46,000 clones, approximately 85% of them singletons. Specimen: peripheral blood. The receptor source for this set is a woman aged 55-70 years with acute or convalescent COVID-19.

The V and J genes are TRBV6-6 and TRBJ1-1; 7 positions agree with TRBD1. Germline V CDR1 and CDR2: MNHNY, SVGAGI (reference sequence). The CDR3 contains 13 residues. The V gene end was trimmed by 5 bases and the J gene end by 8 bases; junction bases not matched to a gene: 8. The CDR3 sequence: CASSGTASPEAFF. CDR3 DNA: TGTGCCAGCAGTGGGACAGCTTCACCGGAAGCTTTCTTT.

V is TRBV4-2 and J is TRBJ1-4, with 7 bases that match TRBD1. The CDR3 has 16 residues. Germline CDR1 and CDR2: LGHNA and YNFKEQ. V was clipped by 3 bases and J by 7 bases; unmatched bases: 11. The CDR3 loop reads CASSQWGTAQGEKLFF. The CDR3 DNA reads TGTGCCAGCAGCCAGTGGGGGACAGCTCAAGGTGAAAAACTGTTTTTT.

In its sample, this clone was seen a few times. The CDR3 sequence is CASSRETTRGYTQYF. The CDR3 bases are TGTGCCAGCAGCCGAGAAACAACCCGCGGGTATACGCAGTATTTT. The J gene is TRBJ2-3, the V gene TRBV4-2; TRBD2 is a possible D gene (5 bases). This CDR3 contains 15 residues. V shed 4 bases and J shed 7 bases, with 18 bases lying between them. Germline lookup yields CDR1 LGHNA and CDR2 YNFKEQ.

The genes are TRBV6-5 and TRBJ1-2; a possible D gene is TRBD1 (6 bases). Germline V gene sequence: CDR1 MNHEY, CDR2 SVGAGI. This CDR3 is built from 13 residues. Deletions cut 6 bases from V and 1 base from J, with 9 bases between. This CDR3 is CASRHRDNYGYTF. CDR3 DNA sequence: TGTGCCAGCAGACACAGGGATAACTATGGCTACACCTTC.

This chain uses TRBV2 with TRBJ1-1; the D is unclear. The length of the CDR3 is 13 residues. V was cut by 6 bases and J by 1 base, with 9 bases left in between. The germline gives CDR1 SNHLY, CDR2 FYNNEI. In nucleotides, the CDR3 is TGTGCCAGCAGACAAACACAGAACACTGAAGCTTTCTTT. Translation gives CASRQTQNTEAFF. The full variable domain, its missing parts supplied by reference TRBV2 and TRBJ1-1, is EPEVTQTPSHQVTQMGQEVILRCVPISNHLYFYWYRQILGQKVEFLVSFYNNEISEKSEIFDDQFSVERPDGSNFTLKIRSTKLEDSAMYFCASRQTQNTEAFFGQGTRLTVV.

The chain joins TRBV3-1 (or the pseudogene TRBV3-2) to TRBJ1-2; D perhaps matches TRBD1 (6 bases). From germline, CDR1 is LGHDT and CDR2 YNNKEL (reference sequence). V was pared by 0 bases and J by 7 bases, with 12 bases between. The CDR3 extends over 14 amino acids. The CDR3 bases are TGTGCCAGCAGCCAAGATCGGGGGGGCAGTGGCTACACCTTC. Protein sequence: CASSQDRGGSGYTF.

This chain connects TRBV11-3 to TRBJ2-7, with D possibly matching TRBD2 (6 bases). The CDR3 extends over 13 amino acids. Germline assignment: CDR1 SGHNT and CDR2 YENEEA. Trimming took 3 bases from V and 7 from J, leaving 13 bases between them. The DNA for the CDR3 is TGTGCCAGCAGCTTCGATGGTGGGGGGGAGCAGTACTTC. Amino acids: CASSFDGGGEQYF.

This clone was seen more than once but under ten times. The rearrangement links TRBV27 to TRBJ2-7; 7 bases agree with TRBD1. Germline-derived CDR1 and CDR2 are MNHEY and SMNVEV (reference sequence). Germline trimming cut 6 bases from V and 3 bases from J; bases unmatched to any gene: 26. The CDR3 consists of 20 residues. The CDR3 DNA reads TGTGCCAGCAGACTTCCGTGGACAGGTTATCGGTATTTGGGGAGCTACGAGCAGTACTTC. As protein: CASRLPWTGYRYLGSYEQYF.

V and J are TRBV11-2 and TRBJ2-1; 7 bases line up with TRBD2. J lost 6 bases, V lost 0 bases, and 8 bases had no gene match. Germline CDR1 reads SGHAT; CDR2 reads FQNNGV. The CDR3 spans 16 residues. The CDR3 loop is CASSLDGQGGFNEQFF. As DNA, the CDR3 is TGTGCCAGCAGCTTAGATGGTCAGGGAGGGTTCAATGAGCAGTTCTTC. The full variable domain, rest sourced from reference TRBV11-2 and TRBJ2-1, is EAGVAQSPRYKIIEKRQSVAFWCNPISGHATLYWYQQILGQGPKLLIQFQNNGVVDDSQLPKDRFSAERLKGVDSTLKIQPAKLEDSAVYLCASSLDGQGGFNEQFFGPGTRLTVL.

The chain uses TRBV5-1 and TRBJ1-1; D might be TRBD1 (5 bases). CDR1 is SGHRS, CDR2 YFSETQ, per germline. V dropped 4 bases and J dropped 6 bases, with 16 bases sitting between them. The CDR3 runs 14 residues. Here the CDR3 DNA reads TGCGCCAGCAGCCTCCGGGGCGGAGGGCCTGAAGCTTTCTTT. Translating gives CASSLRGGGPEAFF.

The rearrangement uses TRBV2 and TRBJ2-1; 9 nucleotides match TRBD2. V was clipped by 8 bases and J by 6 bases; unmatched bases: 14. The CDR3 is 16 amino acids. Per the germline V gene, CDR1 is SNHLY and CDR2 is FYNNEI. The CDR3 reads CASQREDLRTGNEQFF. In DNA form, the CDR3 reads TGTGCCAGCCAGCGGGAGGATCTGCGGACAGGCAATGAGCAGTTCTTC.

The rearrangement uses TRBV6-5 and TRBJ1-5, with 8 bases that match TRBD1. The germline V gene has CDR1 MNHEY and CDR2 SVGAGI. The CDR3 is made up of 15 amino acids. V trimming: 7 bases; J trimming: 4 bases; junction bases outside the gene matches: 9. In nucleotides, the CDR3 is TGTGCCAGCAAGGGGATCGGACAGGGTAATCAGCCCCAGCATTTT. Translating it yields CASKGIGQGNQPQHF.

There are a few counts of this clone. CDR3 in DNA: TGTGCCAGCAGCCAGGAGACAGGGAGATCAACTAATGAAAAACTGTTTTTT. It encodes CASSQETGRSTNEKLFF. The rearrangement joins TRBV4-2 to TRBJ1-4, with 7 bases lining up with TRBD1. Trimming took 3 bases from V and 0 from J; bases not matched to a gene: 7. Germline lookup yields CDR1 LGHNA and CDR2 YNFKEQ. The CDR3 sequence is 17 residues long.